One T cell receptor beta chain is described in this entry. The antigen remains undetermined. The CDR3 length is 15 residues. J was trimmed by 7 bases and V by 2 bases; bases with no gene match: 5. Germline loops: CDR1 KGHSH, CDR2 LQKENI. The data belong to a study of cytomegalovirus exposure and HLA in healthy donors. Looking at the study overall: The 90 to 150 validation repertoires used the same platform as the 550 to 800 first-cohort repertoires (as reported by a later analysis). Study results and caveats: High specificity and sensitivity for cytomegalovirus status were reported for the classifier. In vitro checks showed that a few CMV-associated chains really do target CMV antigens.

Clones were read by immunoSEQ multiplex PCR, and TCRdb kept only the in-frame ones, dropping some. This table holds more than 95,000 clones, 70% to 90% found once. This chain connects TRBV18 to TRBJ2-4, with 10 bases matching TRBD2. Source material: PBMCs. This TCR derives from a woman in her late teens or twenties in good health and CMV-seronegative. The DNA for the CDR3 is TGTGCCAGCTCACCATCTAGCGGGGGAGGTAACATTCAGTACTTC. It encodes CASSPSSGGGNIQYF.